Presented here are 4 T cell receptor beta chains from one specimen sequenced in a study of T cell repertoires in cytomegalovirus infection. From the reads, TCRdb called clonotypes with MiXCR, one entry per CDR3 protein. The table has roughly 990,000 distinct CDR3 sequences, 30% to 40% seen once. These receptors have no identified antigens. This specimen was cultured CD8+ T cells from PBMCs, taken from culture after CMV antigen stimulation. These receptors were obtained from a human donor in good health (CMV status not recorded). Some clones in this sample may be carry-over from other donors' samples.

This clonotype was observed a few times. The chain uses TRBV6-5 and TRBJ1-1; D is perhaps TRBD1 (5 bases). Germline-derived CDR1 and CDR2 are MNHEY and SVGAGI. The CDR3 length is 15 residues. The V and J ends lost 4 bases and 4 bases respectively, with 16 bases between them. CDR3 coding DNA: TGTGCCAGCAGTTCTACGAGGGGTCTGGCCACTGAAGCTTTCTTT. Translation gives CASSSTRGLATEAFF.

This clonotype has a handful of counts. The chain uses TRBV5-4 and TRBJ2-5; 10 positions match TRBD2. Germline V gene sequence: CDR1 SGHNT, CDR2 YYREEE (reference sequence). The CDR3 sequence is 15 residues long. J gave up 3 bases and V 4 bases, and 6 bases lay outside the gene matches. Here the CDR3 reads CASSAGTSEKETQYF. In nucleotides, the CDR3 is TGTGCCAGCAGCGCCGGGACTAGCGAAAAAGAGACCCAGTACTTC.

A few counts support this clonotype. V is TRBV20-1 and J is TRBJ2-5; possibly TRBD1 for D (6 bases). From germline, CDR1 is DFQATT and CDR2 SNEGSKA (reference sequence). This CDR3 contains 12 residues. The V and J ends lost 3 bases and 5 bases respectively, with 10 bases between them. The CDR3 region has the DNA TGCAGTGCTAGTTACAGGGCTGAGACCCAGTACTTC. Protein sequence: CSASYRAETQYF.

This clonotype was picked up a small number of times. The chain has TRBV4-2 and TRBJ1-2; no definite D call. CDR1 and CDR2 from the germline V gene are LGHNA and YNFKEQ. The CDR3 is 14 residues long. The V end lost 0 bases, the J end lost 8 bases, and 13 bases lay between the germline ends. In DNA form, the CDR3 reads TGTGCCAGCAGCCAAGATCTAGTAGGGAGCGGCTACACCTTC. It specifies CASSQDLVGSGYTF.